These T cell receptor beta chains were read from a single sample in a study of regulatory T cells in long-lasting Graves disease. In TCRdb, the multiplex PCR reads were re-called with MiXCR into one record per CDR3 protein. This sample has 400,000 to 500,000 distinct CDR3 sequences; about 15% occur once, and the top ten carry around a sixth. This same sample was also taken into another study, of T cells in Graves' hyperthyroidism and ophthalmopathy.

The sequencing used peripheral blood mononuclear cells (PBMCs), collected at new diagnosis, from a patient treated with antithyroid drugs. The source of these receptors is a woman aged 45-59 years with Graves disease. CDR3s include the opening cysteine and the closing phenylalanine or tryptophan. The D gene is left open where the match is weak. A clone size is listed for some rows: how often the clone was seen (once, few, many), or a class if it is expanded.

CDR3 protein,CDR3 DNA,J gene,clone size,V gene,D gene
CATRGTSGRASGEQFF,TGTGCCACCAGGGGAACTAGCGGGAGGGCCTCGGGTGAGCAGTTCTTC,TRBJ2-1,NA,TRBV24-1,TRBD2
CASRTGPNNSPLHF,TGTGCCAGCAGGACAGGGCCCAATAATTCACCCCTCCACTTT,TRBJ1-6,many,TRBV12-3/TRBV12-4,TRBD1
CASSPYVTGNSGNIIYF,TGTGCCAGCAGTCCGTACGTGACAGGTAACTCTGGAAACATCATATATTTT,TRBJ1-3,few,TRBV12-3/TRBV12-4,NA
CSARRDRALSNQPQHF,TGCAGTGCTAGGAGGGACAGGGCTCTGAGCAATCAGCCCCAGCATTTT,TRBJ1-5,few,TRBV20-1,TRBD1
CASRVRGENGYTF,TGTGCCAGCAGAGTAAGGGGGGAAAACGGCTACACCTTC,TRBJ1-2,many,TRBV3-1,NA
CSAWDASSYNEQFF,TGCAGTGCATGGGACGCGAGCTCCTACAATGAGCAGTTCTTC,TRBJ2-1,few,TRBV20-1,NA
CAISENWAGSTNEKLFF,TGTGCCATCAGTGAGAATTGGGCAGGATCAACTAATGAAAAACTGTTTTTT,TRBJ1-4,many,TRBV10-3,NA
CASSQIAGAKNIQYF,TGTGCCAGCAGCCAAATTGCGGGGGCCAAAAACATTCAGTACTTC,TRBJ2-4,few,TRBV16,NA
CASSLGRASTNEKLFF,TGTGCCAGCAGCTTAGGCAGGGCATCAACTAATGAAAAACTGTTTTTT,TRBJ1-4,NA,TRBV7-9,NA
CASSLAGLAGIEQYF,TGTGCCAGCAGCTTAGCAGGACTAGCGGGAATCGAGCAGTACTTC,TRBJ2-7,many,TRBV11-2,TRBD2
CATSAWDPSGNEQFF,TGTGCCACCAGTGCGTGGGACCCTTCGGGCAATGAGCAGTTCTTC,TRBJ2-1,few,TRBV24-1,NA
CASRPSGSYEQYF,TGTGCCAGCAGACCTAGCGGGTCCTACGAGCAGTACTTC,TRBJ2-7,many,TRBV7-2,TRBD2
CASRETSGPSSYNEQFF,TGTGCCAGCAGAGAAACTAGCGGGCCAAGCTCCTACAATGAGCAGTTCTTC,TRBJ2-1,many,TRBV2,TRBD2
CASINSNNSPLHF,TGTGCCAGCATCAACAGTAATAATTCACCCCTCCACTTT,TRBJ1-6,few,TRBV28,NA
CASSLTDTDTGELFF,TGCGCCAGCAGCTTGACAGACACAGACACCGGGGAGCTGTTTTTT,TRBJ2-2,NA,TRBV5-1,NA
CASSQTRAFEQFF,TGTGCCAGCAGCCAGACTAGGGCTTTTGAGCAGTTCTTC,TRBJ2-1,many,TRBV7-3,NA
CASRQGGTYGYTF,TGTGCCAGCAGACAGGGGGGGACCTATGGCTACACCTTC,TRBJ1-2,many,TRBV6-1,TRBD1
CASSESGGTEAFF,TGTGCCAGCAGTGAATCCGGGGGCACTGAAGCTTTCTTT,TRBJ1-1,few,TRBV2,NA
CANSYSINSFGVSTDTQYF,TGTGCCAACAGTTACTCGATCAACAGCTTCGGGGTCAGCACAGATACGCAGTATTTT,TRBJ2-3,once,TRBV6-5,NA
CASSSTTSGRAWNEQFF,TGTGCCAGCAGCTCTACTACTAGCGGGAGGGCCTGGAATGAGCAGTTCTTC,TRBJ2-1,many,TRBV11-2,TRBD2
CASKGGQAISHNEQFF,TGTGCCAGCAAAGGGGGACAGGCTATAAGTCACAATGAGCAGTTCTTC,TRBJ2-1,many,TRBV6-1,TRBD1
CATRGVNTDTQYF,TGTGCCACCAGGGGGGTAAACACAGATACGCAGTATTTT,TRBJ2-3,NA,TRBV19,NA
CASSPGPDSTIYF,TGTGCCAGCAGCCCCGGTCCTGACTCCACCATATATTTT,TRBJ1-3,many,TRBV2,NA
CASSLFVEGGARNEQYF,TGTGCCAGCAGTTTATTCGTTGAGGGGGGGGCGCGCAACGAGCAGTACTTC,TRBJ2-7,NA,TRBV28,NA
CASSSRTAYGYTF,TGCGCCAGCAGCTCCAGGACAGCCTATGGCTACACCTTC,TRBJ1-2,NA,TRBV5-1,NA